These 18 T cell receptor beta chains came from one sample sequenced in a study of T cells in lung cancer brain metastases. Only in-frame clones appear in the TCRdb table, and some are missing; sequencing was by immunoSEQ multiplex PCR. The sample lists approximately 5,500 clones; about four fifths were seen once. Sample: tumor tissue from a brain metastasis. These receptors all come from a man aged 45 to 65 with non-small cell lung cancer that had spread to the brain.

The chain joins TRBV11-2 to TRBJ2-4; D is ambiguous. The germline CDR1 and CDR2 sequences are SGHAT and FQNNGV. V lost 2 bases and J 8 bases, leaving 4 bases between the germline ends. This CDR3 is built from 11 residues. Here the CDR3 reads CASSLSDIQYF. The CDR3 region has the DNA TGTGCCAGCAGCTTATCAGACATTCAGTACTTC.

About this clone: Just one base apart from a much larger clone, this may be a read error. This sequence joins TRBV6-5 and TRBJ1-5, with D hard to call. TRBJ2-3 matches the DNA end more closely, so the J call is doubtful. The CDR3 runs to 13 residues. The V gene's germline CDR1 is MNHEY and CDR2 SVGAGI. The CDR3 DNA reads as TGTGCCAGCAGACTAAGTAGCAATCAGCCCCAGTATTTT. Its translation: CASRLSSNQPQYF.

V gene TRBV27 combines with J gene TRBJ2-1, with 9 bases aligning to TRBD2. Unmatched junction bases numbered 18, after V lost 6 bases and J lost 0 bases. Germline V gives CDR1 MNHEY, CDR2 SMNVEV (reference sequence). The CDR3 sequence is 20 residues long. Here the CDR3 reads CASRIRLAALGGDSYNEQFF. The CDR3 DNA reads TGTGCCAGCAGAATTAGACTAGCGGCACTCGGGGGCGACTCCTACAATGAGCAGTTCTTC.

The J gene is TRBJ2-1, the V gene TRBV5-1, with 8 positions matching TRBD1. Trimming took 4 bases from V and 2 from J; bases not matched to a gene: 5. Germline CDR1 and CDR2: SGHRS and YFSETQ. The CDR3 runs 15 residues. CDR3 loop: CASSTGQGPYNEQFF. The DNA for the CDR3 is TGCGCCAGCAGCACCGGACAGGGACCCTACAATGAGCAGTTCTTC. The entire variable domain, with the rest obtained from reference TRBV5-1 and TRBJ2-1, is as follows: KAGVTQTPRYLIKTRGQQVTLSCSPISGHRSVSWYQQTPGQGLQFLFEYFSETQRNKGNFPGRFSGRQFSNSRSEMNVSTLELGDSALYLCASSTGQGPYNEQFFGPGTRLTVL.

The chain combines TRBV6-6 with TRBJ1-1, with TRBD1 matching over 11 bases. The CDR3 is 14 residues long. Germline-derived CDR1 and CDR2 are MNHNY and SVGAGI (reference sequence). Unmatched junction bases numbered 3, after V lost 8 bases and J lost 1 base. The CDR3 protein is CASGQGAGNTEAFF. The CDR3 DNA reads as TGTGCCAGCGGACAGGGGGCGGGGAACACTGAAGCTTTCTTT.

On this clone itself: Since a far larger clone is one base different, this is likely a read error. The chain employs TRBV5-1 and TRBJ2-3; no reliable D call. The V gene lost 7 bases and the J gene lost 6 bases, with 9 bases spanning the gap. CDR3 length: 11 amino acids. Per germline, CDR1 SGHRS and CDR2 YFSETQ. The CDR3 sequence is CASGKRDTQYF. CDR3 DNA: TGCGCCAGCGGGAAAAGGGATACGCAGTATTTT. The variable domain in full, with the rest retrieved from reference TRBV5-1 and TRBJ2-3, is KAGVTQTPRYLIKTRGQQVTLSCSPISGHRSVSWYQQTPGQGLQFLFEYFSETQRNKGNFPGRFSGRQFSNSRSEMNVSTLELGDSALYLCASGKRDTQYFGPGTRLTVL.

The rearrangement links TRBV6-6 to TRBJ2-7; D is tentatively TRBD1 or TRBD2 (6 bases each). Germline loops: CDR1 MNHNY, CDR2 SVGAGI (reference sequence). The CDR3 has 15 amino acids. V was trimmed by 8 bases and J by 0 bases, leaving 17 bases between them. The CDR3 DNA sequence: TGTGCCAGCGATAGTTCGGGGGCGAGCTCCTACGAGCAGTACTTC. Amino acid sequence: CASDSSGASSYEQYF.

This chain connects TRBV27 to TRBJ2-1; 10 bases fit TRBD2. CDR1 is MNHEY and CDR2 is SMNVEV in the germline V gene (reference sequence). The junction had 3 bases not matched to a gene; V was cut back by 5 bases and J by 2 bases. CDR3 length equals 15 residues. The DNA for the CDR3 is TGTGCCAGCAGTCTCCTAGCGGGGGCCTACAATGAGCAGTTCTTC. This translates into CASSLLAGAYNEQFF.

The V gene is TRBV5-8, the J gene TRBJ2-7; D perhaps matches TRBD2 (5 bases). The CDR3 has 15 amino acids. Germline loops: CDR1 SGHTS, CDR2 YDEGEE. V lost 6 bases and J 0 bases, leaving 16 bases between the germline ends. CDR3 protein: CASKNSLRGSYEQYF. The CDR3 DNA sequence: TGTGCCAGCAAGAATAGCCTTCGGGGCTCCTACGAGCAGTACTTC.

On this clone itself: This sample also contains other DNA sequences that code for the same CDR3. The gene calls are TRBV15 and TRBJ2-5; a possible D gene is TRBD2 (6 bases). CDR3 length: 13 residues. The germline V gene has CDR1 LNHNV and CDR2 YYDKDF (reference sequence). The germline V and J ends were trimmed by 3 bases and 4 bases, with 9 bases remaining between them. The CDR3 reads CATSREEGETQYF. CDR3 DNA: TGTGCCACCAGCAGGGAGGAGGGAGAGACCCAGTACTTC.

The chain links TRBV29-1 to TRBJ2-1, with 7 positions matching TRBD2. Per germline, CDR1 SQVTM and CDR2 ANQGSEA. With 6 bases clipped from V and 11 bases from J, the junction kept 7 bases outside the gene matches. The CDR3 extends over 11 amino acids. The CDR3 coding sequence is TGCAGCGTCAAACGGGGGGATCAGCAGTTCTTC. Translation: CSVKRGDQQFF.

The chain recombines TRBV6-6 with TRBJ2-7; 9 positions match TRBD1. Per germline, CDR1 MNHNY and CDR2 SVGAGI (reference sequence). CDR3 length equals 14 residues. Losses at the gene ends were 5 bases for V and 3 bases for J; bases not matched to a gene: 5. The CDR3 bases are TGTGCCAGCAGTCGCCGGGACAGGGACTACGAGCAGTACTTC. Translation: CASSRRDRDYEQYF.

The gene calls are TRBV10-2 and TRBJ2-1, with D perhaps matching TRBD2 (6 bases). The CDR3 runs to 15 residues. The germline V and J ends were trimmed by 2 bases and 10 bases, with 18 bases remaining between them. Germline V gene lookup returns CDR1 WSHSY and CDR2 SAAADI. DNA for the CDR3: TGCGCCAGCAGTGAGGAGGCGGGGCTTTCCCAGGAGCAGTTCTTC. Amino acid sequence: CASSEEAGLSQEQFF.

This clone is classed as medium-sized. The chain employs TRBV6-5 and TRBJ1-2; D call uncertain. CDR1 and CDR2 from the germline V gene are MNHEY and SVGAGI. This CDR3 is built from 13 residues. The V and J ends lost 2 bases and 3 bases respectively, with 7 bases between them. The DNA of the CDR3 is TGTGCCAGCAGTTACGAGGCGGACTATGGCTACACCTTC. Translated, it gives CASSYEADYGYTF.

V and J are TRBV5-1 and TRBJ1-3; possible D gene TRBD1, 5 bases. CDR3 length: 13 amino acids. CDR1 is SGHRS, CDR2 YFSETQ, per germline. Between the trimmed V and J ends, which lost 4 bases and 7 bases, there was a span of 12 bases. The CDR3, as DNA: TGCGCCAGCAGCCAGCAGGGTGATAACACCATATATTTT. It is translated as CASSQQGDNTIYF.

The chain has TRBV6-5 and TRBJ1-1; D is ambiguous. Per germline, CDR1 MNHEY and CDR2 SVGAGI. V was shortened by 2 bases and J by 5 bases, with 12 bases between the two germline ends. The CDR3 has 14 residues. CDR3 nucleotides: TGTGCCAGCAGTTACACGGGCCCCGCAACTGAAGCTTTCTTT. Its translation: CASSYTGPATEAFF.

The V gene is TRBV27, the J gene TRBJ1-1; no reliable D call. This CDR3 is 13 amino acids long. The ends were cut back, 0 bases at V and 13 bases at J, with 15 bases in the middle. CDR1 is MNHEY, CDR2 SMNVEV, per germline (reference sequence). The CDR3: CASSLSSGKENFF. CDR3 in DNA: TGTGCCAGCAGTTTATCGAGCGGGAAGGAAAATTTCTTT.

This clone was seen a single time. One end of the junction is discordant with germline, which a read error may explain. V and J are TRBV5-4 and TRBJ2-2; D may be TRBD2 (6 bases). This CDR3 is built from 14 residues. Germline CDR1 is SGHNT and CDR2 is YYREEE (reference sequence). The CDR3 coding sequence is TGTGCCAGCAGCCGAGGGACTGGTACCGGGGAGTTGTTTTTT. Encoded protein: CASSRGTGTGELFF.